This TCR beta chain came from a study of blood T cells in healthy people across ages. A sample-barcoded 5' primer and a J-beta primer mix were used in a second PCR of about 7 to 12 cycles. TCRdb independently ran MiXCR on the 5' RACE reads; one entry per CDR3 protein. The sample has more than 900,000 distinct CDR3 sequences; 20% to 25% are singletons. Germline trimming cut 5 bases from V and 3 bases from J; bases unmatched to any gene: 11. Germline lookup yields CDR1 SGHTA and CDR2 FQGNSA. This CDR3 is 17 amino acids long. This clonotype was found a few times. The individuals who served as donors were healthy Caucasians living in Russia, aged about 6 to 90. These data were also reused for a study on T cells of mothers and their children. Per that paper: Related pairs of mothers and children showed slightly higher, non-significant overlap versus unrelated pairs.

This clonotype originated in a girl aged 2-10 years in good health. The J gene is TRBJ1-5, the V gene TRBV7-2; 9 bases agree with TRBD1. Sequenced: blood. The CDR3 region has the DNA TGTGCCAGCAGCCCCCGGACAGGGGCCCGCTCCAATCAGCCCCAGCATTTT. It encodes CASSPRTGARSNQPQHF. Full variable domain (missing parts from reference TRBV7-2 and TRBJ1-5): GAGVSQSPSNKVTEKGKDVELRCDPISGHTALYWYRQSLGQGLEFLIYFQGNSAPDKSGLPSDRFSAERTGGSVSTLTIQRTQQEDSAVYLCASSPRTGARSNQPQHFGDGTRLSIL.